Presented here are 8 T cell receptor beta chains from one specimen sequenced in a study of cytomegalovirus exposure and HLA in healthy donors. With 60 Vbeta and 13 Jbeta primers, the PCR was carried out. Repertoires were generated with immunoSEQ multiplex PCR, while TCRdb's copy carries only in-frame clones and drops some. The sample yields more than 130,000 clones, approximately 71% seen once. Material for sequencing was PBMCs. Source of these receptors: a woman aged 45 to 65 in good health and CMV-seronegative.

Only a few counts were recorded for this clone. The chain has TRBV2 and TRBJ1-6; D is undetermined. This CDR3 has 13 amino acids. V was clipped by 8 bases and J by 9 bases, with 14 bases between them. The germline CDR1 and CDR2 sequences are SNHLY and FYNNEI. The CDR3 region has the DNA TGTGCCAGCGATGAGCAGGTCTCTTCACCCCTCCACTTT. Translated, it gives CASDEQVSSPLHF.

This chain joins TRBV4-2 and TRBJ1-2; D unresolved. CDR1 and CDR2 (germline): LGHNA, YNFKEQ. This CDR3 is 13 amino acids long. Between the trimmed V and J ends, which lost 1 base and 8 bases, there was a span of 11 bases. The CDR3 region has the DNA TGTGCCAGCAGCCAAGGGATTGGGCTGGGCTACACCTTC. Amino acids: CASSQGIGLGYTF.

This clone was seen just once. The chain uses TRBV4-2 and TRBJ2-2, with a tentative D call TRBD2 (5 bases). The CDR3 has 15 amino acids. Germline CDR1 is LGHNA and CDR2 is YNFKEQ. Trimming shortened V by 1 base and J by 2 bases, and 8 bases separated the two germline ends. The CDR3: CASSQVGANTGELFF. In DNA, the CDR3 is TGTGCCAGCAGCCAAGTGGGAGCCAACACCGGGGAGCTGTTTTTT.

CDR3 DNA sequence: TGTGCCAGCAGCTTACGGGTCCAGAATGAGCAGTTCTTC. As protein: CASSLRVQNEQFF. The rearrangement joins TRBV11-3 to TRBJ2-1; D unresolved. The CDR3 is made up of 13 amino acids. Trimming removed 2 bases from V and 7 bases from J, with 9 bases in between. The germline V gene has CDR1 SGHNT and CDR2 YENEEA.

This chain links TRBV6-1 with TRBJ1-4, with D perhaps matching TRBD1 (5 bases). There are 15 residues in the CDR3. Germline assignment: CDR1 MNHNS and CDR2 SASEGT. V shed 6 bases and J shed 2 bases, with 13 bases lying between them. Here the CDR3 DNA reads TGTGCCAGCAGCGGGGGGGAAGGGACTAATGAAAAACTGTTTTTT. It codes for CASSGGEGTNEKLFF.

The chain joins TRBV6-6 to TRBJ2-7; 7 nucleotides agree with TRBD2. There are 12 residues in the CDR3. V gave up 4 bases and J gave up 5 bases; unmatched junction bases: 2. Germline assignment: CDR1 MNHNY and CDR2 SVGAGI (reference sequence). CDR3 in amino acids: CASSLGGDEQYF. For the CDR3, the DNA is TGTGCCAGCAGTTTGGGGGGGGACGAGCAGTACTTC.

The chain employs TRBV19 and TRBJ2-1; 9 bases are a match to TRBD1. The CDR3 has 13 residues. The J segment lost 3 bases and the V segment lost 11 bases, leaving 5 bases of the junction unmatched. From germline, CDR1 is LNHDA and CDR2 SQIVND (reference sequence). The CDR3 DNA reads TGTGCCTCGAGGGACAGGGTCTACAATGAGCAGTTCTTC. It is translated as CASRDRVYNEQFF.

Note on this clone: One end of the junction varies from germline; a read error may be responsible. V gene TRBV2 combines with J gene TRBJ1-5; the D gene is possibly TRBD1 (6 bases). Germline CDR1 and CDR2: SNHLY and FYNNEI. The CDR3 consists of 11 residues. The chain's CDR3 is CASSDPSDRSF. The CDR3, as DNA: TGTGCCAGCAGTGACCCCTCCGACAGGTCATTT.